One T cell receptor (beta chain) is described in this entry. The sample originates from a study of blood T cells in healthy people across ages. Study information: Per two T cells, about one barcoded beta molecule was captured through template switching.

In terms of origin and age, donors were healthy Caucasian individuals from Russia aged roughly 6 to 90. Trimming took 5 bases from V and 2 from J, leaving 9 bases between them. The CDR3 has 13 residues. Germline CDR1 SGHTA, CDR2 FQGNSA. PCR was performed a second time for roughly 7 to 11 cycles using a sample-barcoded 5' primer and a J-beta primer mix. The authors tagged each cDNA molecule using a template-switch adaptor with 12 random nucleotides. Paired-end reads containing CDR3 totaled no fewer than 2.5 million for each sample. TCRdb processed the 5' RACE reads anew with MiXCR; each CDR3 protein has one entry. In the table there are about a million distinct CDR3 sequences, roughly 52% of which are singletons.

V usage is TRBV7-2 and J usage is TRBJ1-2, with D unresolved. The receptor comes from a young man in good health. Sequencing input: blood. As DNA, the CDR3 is TGTGCCAGCAGCCCCGGACCCAACTATGGCTACACCTTC. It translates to CASSPGPNYGYTF.